Detailed here is one T cell receptor (beta chain). Clones were sequenced by immunoSEQ multiplex PCR, and TCRdb holds only the in-frame ones, with some missing. The table lists tens of thousands of clones, approximately 84% of them singletons, with 14% in the top ten. The germline V gene has CDR1 SNHLY and CDR2 FYNNEI. The CDR3 runs 13 residues. V lost 6 bases to trimming and J lost 1 base, with 9 bases between them. The source of the sample is a study of blood T cell repertoires in COVID-19. Study details: Collection of acute and convalescent COVID-19 samples took place in the United States, Italy and Spain.

This TCR was recovered from a man between 70 and 80 years old with acute or convalescent COVID-19. Source material: peripheral blood. The rearrangement links TRBV2 to TRBJ1-1, with D uncertain. CDR3 sequence reads: CASSPRRNTEAFF. Here the CDR3 DNA reads TGTGCCAGCAGCCCCAGAAGGAACACTGAAGCTTTCTTT.